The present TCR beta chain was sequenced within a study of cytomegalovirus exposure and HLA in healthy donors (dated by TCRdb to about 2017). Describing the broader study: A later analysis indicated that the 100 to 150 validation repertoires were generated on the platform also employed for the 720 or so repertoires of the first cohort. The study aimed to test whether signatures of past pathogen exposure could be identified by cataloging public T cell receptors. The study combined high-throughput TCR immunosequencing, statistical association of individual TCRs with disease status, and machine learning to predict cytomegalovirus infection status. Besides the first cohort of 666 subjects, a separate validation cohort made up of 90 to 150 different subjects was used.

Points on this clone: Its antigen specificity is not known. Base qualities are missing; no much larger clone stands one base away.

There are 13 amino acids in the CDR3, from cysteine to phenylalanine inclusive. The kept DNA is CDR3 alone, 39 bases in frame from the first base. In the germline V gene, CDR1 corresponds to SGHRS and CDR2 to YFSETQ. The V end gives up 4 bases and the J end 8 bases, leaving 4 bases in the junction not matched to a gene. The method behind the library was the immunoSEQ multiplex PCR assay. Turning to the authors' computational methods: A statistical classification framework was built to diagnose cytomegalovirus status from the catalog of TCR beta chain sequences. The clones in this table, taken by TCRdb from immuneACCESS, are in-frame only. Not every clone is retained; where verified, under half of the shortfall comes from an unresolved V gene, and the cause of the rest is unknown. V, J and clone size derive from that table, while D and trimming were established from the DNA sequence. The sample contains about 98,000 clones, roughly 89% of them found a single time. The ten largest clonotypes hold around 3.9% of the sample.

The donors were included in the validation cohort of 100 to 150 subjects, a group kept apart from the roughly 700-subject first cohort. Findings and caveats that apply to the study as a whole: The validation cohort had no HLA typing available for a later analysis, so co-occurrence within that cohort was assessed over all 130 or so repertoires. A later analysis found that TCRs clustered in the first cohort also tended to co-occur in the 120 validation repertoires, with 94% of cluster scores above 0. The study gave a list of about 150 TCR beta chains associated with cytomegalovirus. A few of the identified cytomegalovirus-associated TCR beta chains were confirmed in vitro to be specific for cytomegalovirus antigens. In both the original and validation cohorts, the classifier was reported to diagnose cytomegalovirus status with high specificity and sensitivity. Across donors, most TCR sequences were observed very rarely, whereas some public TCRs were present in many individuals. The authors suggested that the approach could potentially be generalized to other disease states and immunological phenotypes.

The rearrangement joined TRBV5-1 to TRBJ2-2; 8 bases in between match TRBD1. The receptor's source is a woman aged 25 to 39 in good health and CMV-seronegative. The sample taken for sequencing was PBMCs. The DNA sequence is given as TGCGCCAGCAGCCAGGACAGGGAGGGGGAGCTGTTTTTT. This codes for CASSQDREGELFF.